Described below is a single T cell receptor (beta chain) sequence and its context. TCRdb ran MiXCR on the RT-PCR reads and lists one entry per CDR3 protein. In the table there are approximately 140,000 distinct CDR3 sequences, approximately 37% of which are singletons. This sample is part of a study of patients and donors after allogeneic stem cell transplantation. CDR3 length equals 14 residues. V gave up 6 bases and J gave up 6 bases; unmatched junction bases: 6. The sample was blood, either unsorted or a sorted T cell fraction (not recorded which). The rearrangement links TRBV12-3 or TRBV12-4 to TRBJ2-2; 8 bases line up with TRBD1. The receptor comes from a human donor who was either an allogeneic HSCT recipient or a stem cell or donor lymphocyte infusion donor (not recorded which). It is not recorded whose cells these are; they may come from a transplant donor. The CDR3 nucleotides are TGTGCCAGCAGCTCGAACAGGGGGGCCGGGGAGCTGTTTTTT. This encodes CASSSNRGAGELFF.